This T cell receptor (beta chain) was captured in a study of blood T cell repertoires in COVID-19. Sequencing was performed with immunoSEQ multiplex PCR; in TCRdb, only in-frame clones are kept and a portion is missing. Of 50,000 or so clones listed, 93% are singletons. Of note for this clone: Relative to the germline gene, one junction end is altered; a read error may explain this.

Germline values: CDR1 SGHAT, CDR2 FQNNGV. The CDR3 is 16 residues long. The sequencing input was peripheral blood. This clonotype originated in a man aged 60 to 69 with COVID-19, enrolled during active disease. This sequence joins TRBV11-2 and TRBJ2-3, with a tentative D call TRBD1 (5 bases). The CDR3, as DNA: TGTGCCAGCAGCTTAGATCAGGGATTAAGCACGGATACGCAGTATTTT. Protein product: CASSLDQGLSTDTQYF.